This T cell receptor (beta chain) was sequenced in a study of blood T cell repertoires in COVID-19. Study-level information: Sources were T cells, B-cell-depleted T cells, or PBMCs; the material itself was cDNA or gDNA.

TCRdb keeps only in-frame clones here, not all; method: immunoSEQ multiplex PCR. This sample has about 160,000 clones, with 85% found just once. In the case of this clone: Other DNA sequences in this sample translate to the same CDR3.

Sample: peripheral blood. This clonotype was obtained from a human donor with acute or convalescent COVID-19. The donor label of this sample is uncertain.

The CDR3, as DNA: TGCGCCAGCAGCTCTCAGGGTTCAATGAACACTGAAGCTTTCTTT. Translated, it gives CASSSQGSMNTEAFF. J is TRBJ1-1 and V is TRBV5-1; possibly TRBD1 for D (5 bases). CDR3 length equals 15 residues. V was pared by 3 bases and J by 0 bases, with 12 bases between. Per germline, CDR1 SGHRS and CDR2 YFSETQ. Variable domain in full (rest from reference TRBV5-1 and TRBJ1-1): KAGVTQTPRYLIKTRGQQVTLSCSPISGHRSVSWYQQTPGQGLQFLFEYFSETQRNKGNFPGRFSGRQFSNSRSEMNVSTLELGDSALYLCASSSQGSMNTEAFFGQGTRLTVV.